This TCR beta chain came from a study of post-analysis software for immune sequencing data. Included in the TCR beta cDNA libraries were unique molecular identifiers. A single record per CDR3 protein comes from TCRdb applying MiXCR to the PCR reads. In the table there are a few hundred thousand distinct CDR3 sequences, approximately 45% of which are singletons. This clonotype was seen only a few times. As yet, its antigen is unknown. Losses at the gene ends were 0 bases for V and 12 bases for J; bases not matched to a gene: 6. This CDR3 contains 14 residues. Looked up from germline, CDR1 is KGHDR and CDR2 is SFDVKD. Whole-study results and caveats: Strong co-clustering by F measure was seen for same-batch samples. Controls had lower frequencies than patients of about five TRBV segments, which included TRBV5-6, TRBV5-1 and TRBV20-1.

This clonotype was obtained from a girl aged 5-17 years with multiple sclerosis. The material sequenced was blood. The rearrangement uses TRBV24-1 and TRBJ2-1; 8 bases line up with TRBD2. As DNA, the CDR3 is TGTGCCACCAGTGATTTGAGCCCTAGCGGGCTGCAGTTCTTC. This translates into CATSDLSPSGLQFF.